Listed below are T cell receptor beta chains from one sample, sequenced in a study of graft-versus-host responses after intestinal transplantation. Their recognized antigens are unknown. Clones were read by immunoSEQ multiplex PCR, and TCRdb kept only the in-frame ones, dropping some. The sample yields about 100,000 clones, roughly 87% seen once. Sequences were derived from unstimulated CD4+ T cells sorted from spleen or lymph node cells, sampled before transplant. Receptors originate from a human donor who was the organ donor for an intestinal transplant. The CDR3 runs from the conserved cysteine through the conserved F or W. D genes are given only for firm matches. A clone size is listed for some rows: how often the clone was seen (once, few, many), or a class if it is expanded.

DNA: TGCGCCAGCAGCTCCCGGGATAATTCACCCCTCCACTTT
CDR3: CASSSRDNSPLHF
V: TRBV5-1
size: NA
D: NA
J: TRBJ1-6

DNA: TGTGCCAGCAGCCGCCGGGGGGCTTTCGACAATGAGCAGTTCTTC
CDR3: CASSRRGAFDNEQFF
V: TRBV4-2
size: NA
D: NA
J: TRBJ2-1

DNA: TGTGCCAGCAGCTCACCGGGACGGCCTGCCGAGCAGTACTTC
CDR3: CASSSPGRPAEQYF
V: TRBV6-1
size: NA
D: NA
J: TRBJ2-7

DNA: TGTGCCAGCAGGTACCGGGGACACCCAAATGAGCAGTTCTTC
CDR3: CASRYRGHPNEQFF
V: TRBV5-6
size: NA
D: NA
J: TRBJ2-1

DNA: TGTGCCAGCGCACGAACTAGGGACGAGCAGTACTTC
CDR3: CASARTRDEQYF
V: TRBV6-1
size: NA
D: NA
J: TRBJ2-7

DNA: TGTGCCAGCGTTCTCGAGGGGGGCGCCTACAATGAGCAGTTCTTC
CDR3: CASVLEGGAYNEQFF
V: TRBV2
size: NA
D: NA
J: TRBJ2-1

DNA: TGTGCCAGCAGATACGCAGAAGGGATCAACTATGGCTACACCTTC
CDR3: CASRYAEGINYGYTF
V: TRBV5-5
size: NA
D: NA
J: TRBJ1-2

DNA: TGTGCCAGCAGCCTAGGGTCAAATTTGAACGTCCTGACTTTC
CDR3: CASSLGSNLNVLTF
V: TRBV7-2
size: NA
D: NA
J: TRBJ2-6

DNA: TGTGCCAGCGGGCTCTTTCCTGAGCAGTTCTTC
CDR3: CASGLFPEQFF
V: TRBV28
size: once
D: NA
J: TRBJ2-1

DNA: TGTGCCAGCAAGCCCCTGGGGGGTGTCAGTGAAAAACTGTTTTTT
CDR3: CASKPLGGVSEKLFF
V: TRBV28
size: NA
D: NA
J: TRBJ1-4

DNA: TGTGCCAGCAGCACCACTTCAGAGGGGGAGGGTCAGCCCCAGCATTTT
CDR3: CASSTTSEGEGQPQHF
V: TRBV21-1
size: NA
D: NA
J: TRBJ1-5

DNA: TGTGCCAGTAATACAGAGGCGGCTTATGGCTACACCTTC
CDR3: CASNTEAAYGYTF
V: TRBV19
size: NA
D: NA
J: TRBJ1-2

DNA: TGTGCCAGCAGTGAAGCGGGGGGGCACGGCTACACCTTC
CDR3: CASSEAGGHGYTF
V: TRBV6-5
size: NA
D: NA
J: TRBJ1-2

DNA: TGTGCCAGCCGACAGACCACAGATACGCAGTATTTT
CDR3: CASRQTTDTQYF
V: TRBV6-1
size: NA
D: NA
J: TRBJ2-3

DNA: TGCGCCAGCAGCTTGTCTCTGTCCTCTAATGAAAAACTGTTTTTT
CDR3: CASSLSLSSNEKLFF
V: TRBV5-1
size: few
D: NA
J: TRBJ1-4

DNA: TGTGCCATCCGAGCGTCGGGGTCCAACAATGAAAAACTGTTTTTT
CDR3: CAIRASGSNNEKLFF
V: TRBV10-3
size: few
D: NA
J: TRBJ1-4

DNA: TGTGCCAGCAGCTTGGTACAGGGGGGCCCCTATGGCTACACCTTC
CDR3: CASSLVQGGPYGYTF
V: TRBV5-4
size: NA
D: TRBD1
J: TRBJ1-2

DNA: TGTGCCAGCAGTTACTGGGGTCAGGAAGCTTTCTTT
CDR3: CASSYWGQEAFF
V: TRBV6-5
size: NA
D: NA
J: TRBJ1-1

DNA: TGTGCCAGTAGTACCGACAAGAACTATGGCTACACCTTC
CDR3: CASSTDKNYGYTF
V: TRBV19
size: NA
D: NA
J: TRBJ1-2

DNA: TGTGCCAGCAGCCTCGGGGGCTCCTATAATTCACCCCTCCACTTT
CDR3: CASSLGGSYNSPLHF
V: TRBV11-2
size: NA
D: NA
J: TRBJ1-6

DNA: TGTGCCAGTGGGGGGTTTAGCTCACCCCTCCACTTT
CDR3: CASGGFSSPLHF
V: TRBV19
size: few
D: NA
J: TRBJ1-6

DNA: TGTGCCAGCAGTTTAAGGGACAGGGGATACCATGGCTACACCTTC
CDR3: CASSLRDRGYHGYTF
V: TRBV27
size: NA
D: TRBD1
J: TRBJ1-2

DNA: TGTGCTAGTGGTTTGGTAACAGGGGGCAGGGGTGAGCAGTTCTTC
CDR3: CASGLVTGGRGEQFF
V: TRBV12-5
size: NA
D: TRBD1
J: TRBJ2-1

DNA: TGTGCCCACAACTCGGCAGTCAGTTCGGACTATGGCTACACCTTC
CDR3: CAHNSAVSSDYGYTF
V: TRBV30
size: NA
D: NA
J: TRBJ1-2